This T cell receptor (beta chain) derives from a study of T cell responses to AZD1222 COVID-19 vaccine. Generated by immunoSEQ multiplex PCR, the TCRdb table keeps only in-frame clones and is missing some. The data show about 190,000 clones, roughly 91% seen once. The CDR3 sequence is 14 residues long. Per germline, CDR1 SNHLY and CDR2 FYNNEI. V lost 6 bases and J lost 8, with 17 bases in between. This chain connects TRBV2 to TRBJ1-5; weak D call: TRBD1 (6 bases). The receptor was isolated from an adult in good health. Sequenced material: peripheral blood, taken on day 0 of AZD1222 vaccination. The CDR3 DNA sequence: TGTGCCAGCAGGGAAACAGGGTTCGGGGAGCCCCAGCATTTT. This encodes CASRETGFGEPQHF.